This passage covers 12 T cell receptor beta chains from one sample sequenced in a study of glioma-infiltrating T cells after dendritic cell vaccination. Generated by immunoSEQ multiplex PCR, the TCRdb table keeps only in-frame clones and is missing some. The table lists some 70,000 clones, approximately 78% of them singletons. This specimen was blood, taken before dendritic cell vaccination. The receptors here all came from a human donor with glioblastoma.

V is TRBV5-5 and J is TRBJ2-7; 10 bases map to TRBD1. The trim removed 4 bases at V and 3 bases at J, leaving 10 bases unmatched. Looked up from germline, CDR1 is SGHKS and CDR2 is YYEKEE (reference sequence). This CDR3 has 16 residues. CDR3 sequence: CASSRGTGTGDYEQYF. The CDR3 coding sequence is TGTGCCAGCAGCCGAGGCACCGGGACAGGGGACTACGAGCAGTACTTC.

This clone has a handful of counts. DNA for the CDR3: TGCGCCAGCAGCTTTCAGCCCGGGGGGAATTCGGGTGAGCAGTTCTTC. This encodes CASSFQPGGNSGEQFF. The V and J genes are TRBV5-1 and TRBJ2-1, with 7 bases lining up with TRBD2. V shed 2 bases and J 9 bases; nucleotides not matched to a gene: 14. Germline-derived CDR1 and CDR2 are SGHRS and YFSETQ. CDR3 size: 16 residues.

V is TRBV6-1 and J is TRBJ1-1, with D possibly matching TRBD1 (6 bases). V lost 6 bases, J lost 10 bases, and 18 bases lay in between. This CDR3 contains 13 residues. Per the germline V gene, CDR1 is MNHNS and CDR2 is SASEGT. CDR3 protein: CASSPVGGGGAFF. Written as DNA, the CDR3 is TGTGCCAGCAGCCCGGTGGGGGGCGGGGGAGCTTTCTTT.

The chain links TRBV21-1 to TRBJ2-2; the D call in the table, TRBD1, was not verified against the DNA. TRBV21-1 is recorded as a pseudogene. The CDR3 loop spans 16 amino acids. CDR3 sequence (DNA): TGTGCCAGCAGCATCACGGGACAACTATACACCGGGGAGCTGTTTTTT. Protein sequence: CASSITGQLYTGELFF.

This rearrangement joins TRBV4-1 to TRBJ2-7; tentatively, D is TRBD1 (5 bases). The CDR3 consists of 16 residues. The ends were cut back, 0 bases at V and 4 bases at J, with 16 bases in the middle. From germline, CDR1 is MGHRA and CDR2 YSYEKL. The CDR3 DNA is TGCGCCAGCAGCCAAGAGGTGCAGGGTCACTTATACGAGCAGTACTTC. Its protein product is CASSQEVQGHLYEQYF.

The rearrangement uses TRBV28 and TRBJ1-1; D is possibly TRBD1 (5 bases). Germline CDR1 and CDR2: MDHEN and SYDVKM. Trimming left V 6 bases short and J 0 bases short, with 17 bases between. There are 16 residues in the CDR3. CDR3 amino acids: CASSQPGGRMNTEAFF. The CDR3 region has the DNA TGTGCCAGCAGCCAACCGGGGGGAAGGATGAACACTGAAGCTTTCTTT.

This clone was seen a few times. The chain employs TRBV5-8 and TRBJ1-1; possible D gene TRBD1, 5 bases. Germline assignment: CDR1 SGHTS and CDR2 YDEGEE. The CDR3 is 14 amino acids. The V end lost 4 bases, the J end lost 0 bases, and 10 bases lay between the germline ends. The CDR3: CASSQGHMNTEAFF. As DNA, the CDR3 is TGTGCCAGCAGCCAAGGACACATGAACACTGAAGCTTTCTTT. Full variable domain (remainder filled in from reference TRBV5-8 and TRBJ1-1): EAGVTQSPTHLIKTRGQQATLRCSPISGHTSVYWYQQALGLGLQFLLWYDEGEERNRGNFPPRFSGRQFPNYSSELNVNALELEDSALYLCASSQGHMNTEAFFGQGTRLTVV.

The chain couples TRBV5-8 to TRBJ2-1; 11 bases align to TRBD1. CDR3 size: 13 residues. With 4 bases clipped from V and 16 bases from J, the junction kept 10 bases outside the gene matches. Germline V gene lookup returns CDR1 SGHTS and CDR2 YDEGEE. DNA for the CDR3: TGTGCCAGCAGCCTTAGGACAGGGGGCCCGGTTTTCTTC. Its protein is CASSLRTGGPVFF.

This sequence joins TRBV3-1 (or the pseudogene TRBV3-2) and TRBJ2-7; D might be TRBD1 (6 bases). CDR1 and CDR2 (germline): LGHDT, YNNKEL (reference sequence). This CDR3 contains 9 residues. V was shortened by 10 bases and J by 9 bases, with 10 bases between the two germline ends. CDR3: CATLRGQYF. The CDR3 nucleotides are TGTGCCACCCTCAGGGGGCAGTACTTC.

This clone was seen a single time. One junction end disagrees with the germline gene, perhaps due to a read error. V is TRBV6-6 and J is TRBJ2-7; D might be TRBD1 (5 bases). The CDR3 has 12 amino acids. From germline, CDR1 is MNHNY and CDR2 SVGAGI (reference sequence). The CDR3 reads CASSYSKTAVDF. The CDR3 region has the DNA TGTGCCAGCAGTTACTCGAAGACAGCTGTCGACTTC.

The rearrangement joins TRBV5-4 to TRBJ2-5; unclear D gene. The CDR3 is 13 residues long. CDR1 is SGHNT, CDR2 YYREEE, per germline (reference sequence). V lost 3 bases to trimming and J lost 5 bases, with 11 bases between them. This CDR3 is CASSYLGWETQYF. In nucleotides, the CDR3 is TGTGCCAGCAGCTACCTAGGATGGGAGACCCAGTACTTC. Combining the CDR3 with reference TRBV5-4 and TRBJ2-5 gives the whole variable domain ETGVTQSPTHLIKTRGQQVTLRCSSQSGHNTVSWYQQALGQGPQFIFQYYREEENGRGNFPPRFSGLQFPNYSSELNVNALELDDSALYLCASSYLGWETQYFGPGTRLLVL.

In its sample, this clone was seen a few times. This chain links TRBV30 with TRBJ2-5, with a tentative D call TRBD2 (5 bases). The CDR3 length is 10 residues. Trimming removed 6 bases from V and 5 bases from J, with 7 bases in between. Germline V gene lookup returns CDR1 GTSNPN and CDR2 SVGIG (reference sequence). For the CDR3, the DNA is TGTGCCTGTCGAGGGGAGACCCAGTACTTC. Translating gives CACRGETQYF.